The 6 T cell receptor beta chains reported below all come from one sample, sequenced in a study of CD4 T cells in relation to SARS-CoV-2 and coronaviruses. These receptors have no known antigen. Clones were read by immunoSEQ multiplex PCR, and TCRdb kept only the in-frame ones, dropping some. The sample has 25,000 to 30,000 clones, just under 75% seen once. The unexposed donors gave CD4+ T cells in about 2011-2019, prior to COVID-19. The cells were cultured for about 10 days before CD4+ T cells were isolated. Source material: CD4+ T cells from PBMCs, cultured in vitro. The receptors come from a human donor in good health.

The chain's CDR3 is CASTDRDSYGYTF. DNA of the CDR3: TGTGCCAGTACCGACCGGGACAGCTATGGCTACACCTTC. The V and J genes are TRBV19 and TRBJ1-2, with 7 bases that match TRBD1. Unmatched junction bases numbered 6, after V lost 7 bases and J lost 4 bases. CDR1 and CDR2 (germline): LNHDA, SQIVND (reference sequence). This CDR3 spans 13 amino acids.

The chain employs TRBV10-2 and TRBJ2-3, with 10 bases fitting TRBD2. The CDR3 consists of 15 residues. Germline assignment: CDR1 WSHSY and CDR2 SAAADI. V trimming: 9 bases; J trimming: 2 bases; junction bases outside the gene matches: 8. The CDR3 loop reads CASLLAGTLTDTQYF. The DNA of the CDR3 is TGCGCCAGTTTACTAGCGGGGACCCTCACAGATACGCAGTATTTT.

This clone has a handful of counts. V gene TRBV25-1 combines with J gene TRBJ2-5; 7 bases match TRBD1. The CDR3 covers 16 residues. CDR1 is MGHDK and CDR2 is SYGVNS in the germline V gene. After removal of 3 bases from V and 7 bases from J, the junction contained 14 bases not matched to a gene. The DNA of the CDR3 is TGTGCCAGCAGTGAGGCACGGGACAGACGAGATGGGACCCAGTACTTC. Translating gives CASSEARDRRDGTQYF.

The CDR3 sequence: CASSYQGQGRDIQYF. The CDR3 region has the DNA TGTGCCAGCAGTTACCAAGGACAGGGTCGGGACATTCAGTACTTC. The chain uses TRBV6-5 and TRBJ2-4; 8 bases are a match to TRBD1. J lost 8 bases, V lost 2 bases, and 8 bases had no gene match. Germline assignment: CDR1 MNHEY and CDR2 SVGAGI. This CDR3 is 15 amino acids long.

The genes are TRBV2 and TRBJ1-2; maybe TRBD1 (6 bases). CDR1 and CDR2 from the germline V gene are SNHLY and FYNNEI. This CDR3 is 13 amino acids long. V lost 3 bases to trimming and J lost 6 bases, with 11 bases between them. CDR3 DNA sequence: TGTGCCAGCAGTGAGGGCCGACAGGATGGCTACACCTTC. It yields the protein CASSEGRQDGYTF.

A few counts support this clone. This chain uses TRBV9 with TRBJ2-3; 7 nucleotides agree with TRBD1. The CDR3 totals 15 residues. The V gene's germline CDR1 is SGDLS and CDR2 YYNGEE. Trimming cost V 0 bases and J 6 bases; bases outside gene matches: 7. The CDR3 here is CASSVAIGGADTQYF. Here the CDR3 DNA reads TGTGCCAGCAGCGTAGCTATAGGGGGCGCGGATACGCAGTATTTT.